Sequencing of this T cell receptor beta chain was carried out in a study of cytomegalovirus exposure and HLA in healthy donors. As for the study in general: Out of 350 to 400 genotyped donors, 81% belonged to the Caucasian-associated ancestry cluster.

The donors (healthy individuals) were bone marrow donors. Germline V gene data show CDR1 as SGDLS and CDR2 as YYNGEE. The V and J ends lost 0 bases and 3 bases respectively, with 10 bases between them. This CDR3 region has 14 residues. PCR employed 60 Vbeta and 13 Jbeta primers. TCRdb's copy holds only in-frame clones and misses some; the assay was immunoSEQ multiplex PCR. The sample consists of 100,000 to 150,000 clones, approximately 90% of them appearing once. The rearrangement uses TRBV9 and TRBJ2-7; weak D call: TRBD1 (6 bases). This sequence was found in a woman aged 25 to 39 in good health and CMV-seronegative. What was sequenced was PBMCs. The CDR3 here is CASSVGAGDYEQYF. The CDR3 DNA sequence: TGTGCCAGCAGCGTAGGGGCAGGGGACTACGAGCAGTACTTC.